This TCR beta chain was recorded in a study of human T cells and chemical hapten exposure. TCRdb reprocessed the RACE reads via MiXCR and lists one record per CDR3 protein. The sample carries tens of thousands of distinct CDR3 sequences, about 5.6% recorded once. This clonotype has at least ten counts. Time point specified: patch test 3, about 24 weeks after DPC sensitization. The treatment denotes: therapeutic diphenylcyclopropenone sensitization with weekly scalp DPC. Trimming shortened V by 4 bases and J by 0 bases, and 13 bases separated the two germline ends. Germline CDR1 LNHDA, CDR2 SQIVND (reference sequence). The CDR3 consists of 15 residues.

The chain couples TRBV19 to TRBJ2-7, with D perhaps matching TRBD1 (5 bases). The receptor was isolated from a young man with alopecia areata. Some clones in this sample may be carry-over from other donors' samples. The material sequenced was whole blood, taken in connection with sensitization to the hapten diphenylcyclopropenone (DPC). The CDR3 spells CASSNPQGSSYEQYF. The CDR3 DNA sequence: TGTGCCAGTAGTAACCCCCAGGGTAGCTCCTACGAGCAGTACTTC.